This T cell receptor beta chain was observed in a study of blood T cell repertoires in COVID-19. About the research overall: Samples taken during acute and convalescent COVID-19 were collected in the United States, Italy and Spain. PBMCs, B-cell-depleted T cells, or T cells provided the cDNA or gDNA that made up the material.

CDR1 LGHDT and CDR2 YNNKEL come from the germline V gene (reference sequence). Trimming pared 0 bases from V and 3 bases from J, leaving 11 bases between. The CDR3 runs 15 residues. In the authors' workflow: Cell counts per sample came from amplifying reference gene primers. Assay used: immunoSEQ multiplex PCR; TCRdb lists only in-frame clones, some missing. D and trimming were read from the DNA, whereas the V and J calls and clone size are those reported in that table. This table has around 260,000 clones, about 87% appearing once. V gene TRBV3-1 (or the pseudogene TRBV3-2) combines with J gene TRBJ2-5; tentatively, D is TRBD2 (5 bases). The sequence derives from a woman between 50 and 59 years old with acute or convalescent COVID-19. The sample taken for sequencing was peripheral blood. The CDR3 region has the DNA TGTGCCAGCAGCCAAGAGGGAGCGGAGGAAGAGACCCAGTACTTC. Protein sequence: CASSQEGAEEETQYF.